A single sample gave rise to the 32 T cell receptor beta chains below, sequenced in a study of human T cells and chemical hapten exposure. Time point meaning: patch test 3, about 24 weeks after DPC sensitization. The treatment was: therapeutic diphenylcyclopropenone sensitization with weekly scalp DPC. MiXCR was run by TCRdb on the RACE reads, yielding one entry per CDR3 protein. Of tens of thousands of distinct CDR3 sequences in the sample, 10% to 11% were seen once. The material sequenced was whole blood, taken in connection with sensitization to the hapten diphenylcyclopropenone (DPC). These TCRs come from a woman in her fifties or sixties with alopecia areata. Some clones in this sample may be carry-over from other donors' samples.

This clonotype was recorded at least ten times. The rearrangement links TRBV30 to TRBJ2-2; D gene uncertain. The CDR3 loop spans 17 amino acids. V was shortened by 0 bases and J by 0 bases, with 14 bases between the two germline ends. Germline-derived CDR1 and CDR2 are GTSNPN and SVGIG (reference sequence). CDR3 residues: CAWSVLGSGTNTGELFF. The CDR3 coding sequence is TGTGCCTGGAGTGTACTCGGGTCGGGTACGAACACCGGGGAGCTGTTTTTT.

This clonotype showed up just a few times. This chain links TRBV3-1 with TRBJ2-1, with 12 bases that match TRBD2. Germline CDR1 reads LGHDT; CDR2 reads YNNKEL (reference sequence). V gave up 6 bases and J gave up 9 bases; unmatched junction bases: 9. The CDR3 totals 15 residues. The CDR3 DNA reads as TGTGCCAGCAGTCCTCCGGGACTAGCGGGTCTTGAGCAGTTCTTC. This codes for CASSPPGLAGLEQFF.

This clonotype was recorded at least ten times. The J gene is TRBJ1-6, the V gene TRBV9; a weak D match, TRBD1 (6 bases). The germline V and J ends were trimmed by 0 bases and 11 bases, with 24 bases remaining between them. CDR1 SGDLS and CDR2 YYNGEE come from the germline V gene. The CDR3 consists of 18 residues. The CDR3 DNA follows: TGTGCCAGCAGCGTAGCTCTTTTCTCCGGGACCTCAGGGGCACCCCTCCACTTT. Its protein is CASSVALFSGTSGAPLHF. The entire variable domain, with the rest obtained from reference TRBV9 and TRBJ1-6, is as follows: DSGVTQTPKHLITATGQRVTLRCSPRSGDLSVYWYQQSLDQGLQFLIQYYNGEERAKGNILERFSAQQFPDLHSELNLSSLELGDSALYFCASSVALFSGTSGAPLHFGNGTRLTVT.

This clonotype was observed many times. The genes are TRBV3-1 and TRBJ2-7; no firm D call. With 4 bases removed from V and 2 bases from J, the gap between germline ends came to 9 bases. Germline CDR1 is LGHDT and CDR2 is YNNKEL (reference sequence). The CDR3 contains 13 residues. The CDR3 is CASSLNRAYEQYF. In DNA, the CDR3 is TGTGCCAGCAGCCTCAACCGAGCCTACGAGCAGTACTTC.

This clonotype was picked up many times. The genes are TRBV7-2 and TRBJ2-1; 10 bases map to TRBD1. The CDR3 contains 17 residues. Germline V gene data show CDR1 as SGHTA and CDR2 as FQGNSA. Unmatched junction bases numbered 11, after V lost 5 bases and J lost 4 bases. The CDR3 reads CASSPRGTGVLYNEQFF. CDR3 bases: TGTGCCAGCAGCCCCCGGGGGACAGGGGTTTTATACAATGAGCAGTTCTTC. Full variable domain (remainder filled in from reference TRBV7-2 and TRBJ2-1): GAGVSQSPSNKVTEKGKDVELRCDPISGHTALYWYRQSLGQGLEFLIYFQGNSAPDKSGLPSDRFSAERTGGSVSTLTIQRTQQEDSAVYLCASSPRGTGVLYNEQFFGPGTRLTVL.

This clonotype was observed a few times. The V and J genes are TRBV29-1 and TRBJ2-5, with 8 bases matching TRBD1. The V and J ends lost 1 base and 6 bases, in that order; junction bases with no gene match: 10. The CDR3 is 15 amino acids. Germline V lookup: CDR1 SQVTM, CDR2 ANQGSEA. CDR3 in DNA: TGCAGCGTTGAAGCCCTCGGGACAGGTGGAAAGACCCAGTACTTC. The encoded protein is CSVEALGTGGKTQYF.

This clonotype was found many times. The chain couples TRBV11-1 to TRBJ2-4; D uncertain. With 8 bases removed from V and 5 bases from J, the gap between germline ends came to 13 bases. CDR3 length: 13 amino acids. Per germline, CDR1 SGHAT and CDR2 FQDESV (reference sequence). CDR3 bases: TGTGCCAGCGGAGAGTGGGGTGAAAACATTCAGTACTTC. It is translated as CASGEWGENIQYF.

This chain connects TRBV20-1 to TRBJ2-3, with no clear D. The CDR3 runs to 13 residues. CDR1 is DFQATT, CDR2 SNEGSKA, per germline (reference sequence). Trimming stripped 6 bases from V and 2 bases from J, with 12 bases between. The CDR3 loop is CSATSGSTDTQYF. The CDR3 nucleotides are TGCAGTGCCACGTCAGGCTCCACAGATACGCAGTATTTT.

The V call is TRBV20-1, the J call TRBJ2-1; 11 bases map to TRBD2. V was pared by 3 bases and J by 0 bases, with 4 bases of the junction left unmatched. This CDR3 is 16 amino acids long. CDR1 and CDR2 from the germline V gene are DFQATT and SNEGSKA (reference sequence). CDR3 coding DNA: TGCAGTGCTAGGGGAGGGACTAGCGGCTCCTACAATGAGCAGTTCTTC. Translating gives CSARGGTSGSYNEQFF.

This clonotype was observed a handful of times. The chain uses TRBV7-3 and TRBJ2-6; D possibly corresponds to TRBD1 (5 bases). V was clipped by 1 base and J by 3 bases, with 10 bases between them. This CDR3 spans 16 amino acids. Germline V gene sequence: CDR1 SGHTA, CDR2 FQGTGA. The chain's CDR3 is CASSLKGESGANVLTF. The DNA of the CDR3 is TGTGCCAGCAGCTTAAAAGGGGAAAGTGGGGCCAACGTCCTGACTTTC.

This clonotype came up many times. This chain uses TRBV27 with TRBJ1-5; D unresolved. V dropped 2 bases and J dropped 0 bases, with 8 bases sitting between them. The CDR3 totals 15 residues. The germline CDR1 and CDR2 sequences are MNHEY and SMNVEV (reference sequence). DNA of the CDR3: TGTGCCAGCAGTTTAGGCCTCAATAGCAATCAGCCCCAGCATTTT. Amino acids: CASSLGLNSNQPQHF.

This clonotype was seen many times. The V call is TRBV18, the J call TRBJ1-1, with D maybe TRBD1 (6 bases). This CDR3 contains 15 residues. The germline gives CDR1 KGHSH, CDR2 LQKENI. V lost 5 bases, J lost 2 bases, and 15 bases lay in between. CDR3 loop: CASSAGRGLNTEAFF. In DNA form, the CDR3 reads TGTGCCAGCTCAGCTGGCAGGGGCCTTAACACTGAAGCTTTCTTT.

This clonotype came up many times. The CDR3 spells CASGRPPGPGSTDTQYF. The CDR3 DNA sequence: TGTGCCAGCGGCCGGCCGCCGGGGCCGGGGAGCACAGATACGCAGTATTTT. V usage is TRBV7-6 and J usage is TRBJ2-3; D possibly uses TRBD1 or TRBD2 (5 bases each). This CDR3 has 17 residues. CDR1 is SGHVS, CDR2 FNYEAQ, per germline. The V and J ends lost 8 bases and 0 bases respectively, with 21 bases between them.

V usage is TRBV6-5 and J usage is TRBJ2-1; D unresolved. Trimming removed 2 bases from V and 5 bases from J, with 16 bases in between. The CDR3 sequence is 16 residues long. Germline CDR1 MNHEY, CDR2 SVGAGI. The CDR3 sequence is CASSYRTVLNDNEQFF. CDR3 sequence (DNA): TGTGCCAGCAGTTACAGGACGGTCCTAAATGACAATGAGCAGTTCTTC.

The V call is TRBV29-1, the J call TRBJ2-3, with D possibly being TRBD2 (6 bases). CDR1 is SQVTM, CDR2 ANQGSEA, per germline. The V end lost 5 bases, the J end lost 4 bases, and 19 bases lay between the germline ends. This CDR3 has 15 amino acids. The CDR3 region has the DNA TGCAGCGTTCGGCGGGGAACAGGACTGGCAGATACGCAGTATTTT. Residues: CSVRRGTGLADTQYF.

This clonotype was found many times. J is TRBJ2-2 and V is TRBV7-6; 7 positions agree with TRBD2. The germline gives CDR1 SGHVS, CDR2 FNYEAQ. CDR3 size: 17 residues. The V gene end was trimmed by 1 base and the J gene end by 0 bases; junction bases not matched to a gene: 5. The CDR3: CASSLGGGGPNTGELFF. CDR3 bases: TGTGCCAGCAGCTTAGGGGGGGGAGGCCCGAACACCGGGGAGCTGTTTTTT.

This clonotype appeared a few times. The chain couples TRBV9 to TRBJ2-1; TRBD2 agrees at 7 bases. The CDR3 contains 16 residues. V lost 4 bases and J lost 0; bases outside the gene matches: 7. Germline lookup yields CDR1 SGDLS and CDR2 YYNGEE. CDR3 in amino acids: CASSRGGGSSYNEQFF. For the CDR3, the DNA is TGTGCCAGCAGCAGAGGTGGCGGGAGCTCCTACAATGAGCAGTTCTTC. Drawing the rest from reference TRBV9 and TRBJ2-1, the complete variable domain is DSGVTQTPKHLITATGQRVTLRCSPRSGDLSVYWYQQSLDQGLQFLIQYYNGEERAKGNILERFSAQQFPDLHSELNLSSLELGDSALYFCASSRGGGSSYNEQFFGPGTRLTVL.

This clonotype occurred a few times. The chain carries TRBV7-2 and TRBJ2-2; D might be TRBD1 or TRBD2, each matching 6 bases. This CDR3 is 16 amino acids long. V lost 1 base and J lost 5, with 14 bases in between. The germline V gene encodes CDR1 SGHTA and CDR2 FQGNSA. CDR3 loop: CASSLGPGARTGELFF. In DNA, the CDR3 is TGTGCCAGCAGCTTAGGCCCGGGGGCTAGGACCGGGGAGCTGTTTTTT. Using reference TRBV7-2 and TRBJ2-2 for the parts outside the CDR3, the full variable domain is GAGVSQSPSNKVTEKGKDVELRCDPISGHTALYWYRQSLGQGLEFLIYFQGNSAPDKSGLPSDRFSAERTGGSVSTLTIQRTQQEDSAVYLCASSLGPGARTGELFFGEGSRLTVL.

This clonotype appeared many times. CDR3 coding DNA: TGTGCCAGCAGTGGCGCGGGAGGCACAGATACGCAGTATTTT. Its translation: CASSGAGGTDTQYF. This sequence joins TRBV2 and TRBJ2-3, with 7 bases that match TRBD2. V shed 4 bases, J shed 1 base, and the junction held 2 bases outside the gene matches. The CDR3 has 14 residues. Germline V gives CDR1 SNHLY, CDR2 FYNNEI.

In this sample, this clonotype turned up a few times. The CDR3 bases are TGCAGTGCCGGCCACAGGGGGGCCAAAAACATTCAGTACTTC. It specifies CSAGHRGAKNIQYF. The chain combines TRBV20-1 with TRBJ2-4; 8 bases fit TRBD1. The V segment lost 6 bases and the J segment 1 base; nucleotides outside the gene matches: 5. CDR3 length: 14 residues. Germline V gene data show CDR1 as DFQATT and CDR2 as SNEGSKA (reference sequence).

V usage is TRBV30 and J usage is TRBJ1-1, with a weak D call TRBD1 (6 bases). V was cut by 2 bases and J by 6 bases, with 13 bases left in between. The CDR3 covers 13 residues. In germline, CDR1 is GTSNPN, CDR2 SVGIG (reference sequence). The chain's CDR3 is CAWSRAGAPEAFF. The CDR3 nucleotides are TGTGCCTGGAGTAGGGCAGGGGCCCCTGAAGCTTTCTTT.

This clonotype was counted at least ten times. V and J are TRBV7-2 and TRBJ2-2; 8 nucleotides match TRBD1. The CDR3 extends over 15 amino acids. The ends lost 4 bases at V and 1 base at J; junction bases unmatched: 2. CDR1 is SGHTA and CDR2 is FQGNSA in the germline V gene. The CDR3 bases are TGTGCCAGCAGCTCAGGGGGCGTGAACACCGGGGAGCTGTTTTTT. Residues: CASSSGGVNTGELFF.

This clonotype occurred a few times. The genes are TRBV6-5 and TRBJ2-7; weak D call: TRBD2 (5 bases). Trimming left V 4 bases short and J 7 bases short, with 11 bases between. CDR3 length: 12 residues. From germline, CDR1 is MNHEY and CDR2 SVGAGI. The CDR3 DNA is TGTGCCAGCAGTTCCTTTCCGGGGGAGCAGTACTTC. It is translated as CASSSFPGEQYF.

CDR3 bases: TGTGCCAGCAGTGTGATGTTTGGCTACCAGAATGAGCAGTTCTTC. Translation gives CASSVMFGYQNEQFF. The gene calls are TRBV25-1 and TRBJ2-1, with D unclear. The germline V and J ends were trimmed by 4 bases and 7 bases, with 17 bases remaining between them. The CDR3 has 15 residues. Germline values: CDR1 MGHDK, CDR2 SYGVNS.

This clonotype was counted many times. The gene calls are TRBV6-2 or TRBV6-3 and TRBJ1-1; D may be TRBD1 (5 bases). CDR3 length: 14 residues. Trimming took 4 bases from V and 2 from J, leaving 11 bases between them. Looked up from germline, CDR1 is MNHEY and CDR2 is SVGEGT. DNA of the CDR3: TGTGCCAGCAGTTTCGGACATGGCAACACTGAAGCTTTCTTT. Its translation: CASSFGHGNTEAFF.

The chain links TRBV20-1 to TRBJ2-7; TRBD2 agrees at 10 bases. Germline V CDR1 and CDR2: DFQATT, SNEGSKA (reference sequence). The V segment lost 0 bases and the J segment 3 bases; nucleotides outside the gene matches: 11. This CDR3 is built from 17 residues. The CDR3 DNA reads as TGCAGTGCTAGAGATCGGAGGGTAGCGGGAGGTAGCTACGAGCAGTACTTC. As protein: CSARDRRVAGGSYEQYF.

In this sample, this clonotype turned up a few times. J is TRBJ2-2 and V is TRBV25-1; 8 nucleotides agree with TRBD1. V lost 0 bases, J lost 7 bases, and 1 base stayed unmatched. The CDR3 has 14 residues. Germline V gene lookup returns CDR1 MGHDK and CDR2 SYGVNS. CDR3 DNA: TGTGCCAGCAGTGAATATGGGACAGGCGGGGAGCTGTTTTTT. Translating it yields CASSEYGTGGELFF.

A few counts support this clonotype. DNA for the CDR3: TGTGCCATCAGTGCTCGGCCCTACGAGCAGTACTTC. Protein sequence: CAISARPYEQYF. This sequence joins TRBV10-3 and TRBJ2-7; D unresolved. Germline CDR1 reads ENHRY; CDR2 reads SYGVKD. The CDR3 is 12 residues long. V was trimmed by 4 bases and J by 2 bases, leaving 6 bases between them.

This clonotype appeared a few times. The gene calls are TRBV20-1 and TRBJ2-1, with 10 bases fitting TRBD2. Germline V gives CDR1 DFQATT, CDR2 SNEGSKA (reference sequence). The CDR3 extends over 13 amino acids. J was trimmed by 10 bases and V by 1 base; bases with no gene match: 4. In nucleotides, the CDR3 is TGCAGTGCTAGAGCCCTAGCGGGAGTAGAGCAGTTCTTC. It translates to CSARALAGVEQFF.

The chain couples TRBV27 to TRBJ2-3; 7 bases are shared with TRBD1. The CDR3 has 17 amino acids. Germline CDR1 and CDR2: MNHEY and SMNVEV (reference sequence). J gave up 4 bases and V 6 bases, and 16 bases lay outside the gene matches. In nucleotides, the CDR3 is TGTGCCAGCAGCCCTCAAGGGGGCCCCCGTGACGCAGATACGCAGTATTTT. Translated: CASSPQGGPRDADTQYF.

This clonotype was detected ten times or more. The chain joins TRBV7-2 to TRBJ2-3, with D perhaps matching TRBD1 (6 bases). Germline lookup yields CDR1 SGHTA and CDR2 FQGNSA. CDR3 length: 14 amino acids. V dropped 5 bases and J dropped 7 bases, with 16 bases sitting between them. The CDR3 DNA reads TGTGCCAGCAGCCCAGGACAGAGTCCAAATACGCAGTATTTT. Its protein product is CASSPGQSPNTQYF.

The rearrangement uses TRBV4-2 and TRBJ2-7; 10 nucleotides match TRBD2. This CDR3 has 15 amino acids. The junction had 6 bases not matched to a gene; V was cut back by 5 bases and J by 2 bases. Germline loops: CDR1 LGHNA, CDR2 YNFKEQ. The CDR3 DNA is TGTGCCAGCAGCGGAGGACTAGCGGAGACCTACGAGCAGTACTTC. The encoded protein is CASSGGLAETYEQYF.